Listed below are T cell receptor beta chains from one sample, sequenced in a study of shared T cell receptors in the human thymus. The assay was immunoSEQ multiplex PCR, and TCRdb's table has in-frame clones only and misses some. The table shows hundreds of thousands of clones, with approximately 87% occurring only once. The sample also formed part of further work on human thymus T cells.

The sequencing input was thymocytes. Every receptor here comes from a boy younger than two with a congenital heart defect. CDR3s leave out the opening cysteine and the closing phenylalanine or tryptophan. Each record gives: V gene, D gene, CDR3 protein. D genes are given only for firm matches.

>TRBV18|.
ASSLRQLKDRPQH
>TRBV27|.
ASSPGTINTQY
>TRBV12-5|TRBD2
ASGLVHDRLAGGDSSYNEQF
>TRBV7-6|TRBD2
ASSLDRTSGGYEQY
>TRBV6-4|TRBD1
ASSDPEQGNGYT
>TRBV19|.
ASSIEAGNQYEQY
>TRBV14|TRBD1
ASTPGQGAQYFPYEQY
>TRBV7-2|TRBD1
ASSWDRNYGYT
>TRBV5-4|TRBD2
ASRRGRDSYEQY
>TRBV6-5|TRBD2
ASSYLASGVPNEQF
>TRBV14|TRBD2
ASSQGTKAGMAQY
>TRBV6-1|TRBD1
ASSARRDRGPDTQY
>TRBV15|TRBD1
ATQGESEETQY
>TRBV5-6|.
ASSLSDRQETQY
>TRBV15|.
ATSRPDWSGNEQF
>TRBV10-2|TRBD2
ASSPPFLAGIYEQY
>TRBV6-1|.
ASTEAVGVANEKLF
>TRBV14|.
ASSQDLQGGTDTQY
>TRBV27|TRBD1
ASSSRGSRRTQH
>TRBV30|TRBD2
AWSVVLAGDQETQY
>TRBV6-1|TRBD2
ASSDGGEDPLEQY
>TRBV4-2|.
ASSQVRGGTEAF
>TRBV14|.
ASSQKETASSGANVLT
>TRBV28|.
ASSPPGRYSNQPQH
>TRBV19|TRBD1
ASTYLRTGGITEAF
>TRBV6-6|.
ASTSGQNTGELF